This entry features one TCR beta chain sequence. This clonotype was seen repeatedly, ten times or more. Its antigen is still unknown. Per-base qualities were not stored, and no clone one base away is much larger. In light of the paper, this sample's treatment or condition label describes: allogeneic hematopoietic cell transplantation with graft depleted of TCRalphabeta T cells and CD19 B cells. The children who served as transplant recipients had been given grafts of TCRalphabeta/CD19-depleted allogeneic hematopoietic cells. Receptor libraries were prepared by PCR. Sequenced on an Illumina HiSeq 2500. TCR library preparation used molecular barcoding, with unique molecular identifiers applied to normalize quantification of the TCRbeta repertoire. Through fastp at Q25 and MiXCR, TCRdb rebuilt clones from the public reads, retaining in-frame beta chains. Entries that share a CDR3 protein sequence are merged under the most common genes and DNA. Recorded for this sample are about 78,000 distinct CDR3 sequences; over 12% of them occurred a single time. The ten most abundant clones make up around 26% of the sample.

This sample is drawn from a study of T-cell reconstitution after alpha-beta-depleted transplantation in children (dated by TCRdb to 2016 to 2018). About the study as a whole: Using TCR repertoire profiling, the study followed T-cell immune reconstitution in a quantitative way in children after TCRalphabeta/CD19-depleted allogeneic hematopoietic cell transplantation. Summary of the overall study and its limitations: Apparently early alphabetaT-cell count recovery about two months after transplant reportedly relied on only several hundred rapidly expanded clones derived from non-depleted graft cells. Over subsequent months, a decline in hyperexpanded clone frequencies was noted, and after one year, T-cell counts and TCRbeta diversity were mostly ascribed to newly produced T cells. The high TCRbeta diversity at day 60 in some patients was ascribed to recipient T cells and intrathymic progenitors that had survived conditioning.

CDR1 SGHRS and CDR2 YFSETQ were looked up in the germline V gene. Its CDR3 holds 15 amino acids, cysteine through phenylalanine. The CDR3 DNA has 45 bases and is translated from base 1. Trimming takes 2 bases off V and 3 bases off J; junction bases not matched to a gene: 2. The TCR originated in a male patient between 2 and 10 years old who had a stem cell transplant for acute lymphoblastic leukemia, so the T cells may come from the graft donor. Source: PBMCs, mostly from graft donor cells, taken 180 days after TCRalphabeta/CD19-depleted stem cell transplant. The chain is assembled from TRBV5-1 and TRBJ2-2; TRBD1 lines up with 9 middle nucleotides. The CDR3 has the sequence CASSFRDRDTGELFF. The bases are TGCGCCAGCAGCTTCCGGGACAGGGACACCGGGGAGCTGTTTTTT.